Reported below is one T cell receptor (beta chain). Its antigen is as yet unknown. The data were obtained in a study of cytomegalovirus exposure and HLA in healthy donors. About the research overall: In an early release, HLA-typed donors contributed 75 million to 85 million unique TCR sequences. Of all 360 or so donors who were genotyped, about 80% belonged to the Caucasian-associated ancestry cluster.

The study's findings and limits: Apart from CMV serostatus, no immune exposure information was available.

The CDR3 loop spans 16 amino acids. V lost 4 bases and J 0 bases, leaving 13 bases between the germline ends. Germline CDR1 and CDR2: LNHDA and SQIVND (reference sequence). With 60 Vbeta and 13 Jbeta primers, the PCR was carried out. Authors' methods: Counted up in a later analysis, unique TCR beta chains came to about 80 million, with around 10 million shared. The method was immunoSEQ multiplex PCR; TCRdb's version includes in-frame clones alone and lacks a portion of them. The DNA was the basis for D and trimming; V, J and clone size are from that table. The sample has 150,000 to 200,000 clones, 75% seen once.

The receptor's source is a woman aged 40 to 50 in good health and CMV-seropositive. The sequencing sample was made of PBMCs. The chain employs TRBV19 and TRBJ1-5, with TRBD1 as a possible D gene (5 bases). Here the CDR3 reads CASSTLAGYSNQPQHF. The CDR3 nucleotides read TGTGCCAGTAGTACCTTGGCAGGGTATAGCAATCAGCCCCAGCATTTT. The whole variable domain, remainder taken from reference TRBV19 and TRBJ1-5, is DGGITQSPKYLFRKEGQNVTLSCEQNLNHDAMYWYRQDPGQGLRLIYYSQIVNDFQKGDIAEGYSVSREKKESFPLTVTSAQKNPTAFYLCASSTLAGYSNQPQHFGDGTRLSIL.